Below, one T cell receptor beta chain is given with its context. Libraries were prepared by immunoSEQ multiplex PCR; TCRdb keeps only in-frame clonotypes and omits some of them. The sample lists about 66,000 clones; over 75% were seen once. This CDR3 has 15 amino acids. Germline V CDR1 and CDR2: MNHNS, SASEGT. The J segment lost 6 bases and the V segment lost 8 bases, leaving 11 bases of the junction unmatched. The sample originates from a study of T cell changes during pregnancy in multiple sclerosis. The chain joins TRBV6-1 to TRBJ2-2; TRBD1 agrees at 8 bases. The sample in question was CD8+ T cells from peripheral blood mononuclear cells, obtained before pregnancy. The TCR was taken from a female donor with multiple sclerosis, enrolled in a pregnancy study. CDR3 nucleotides: TGTGCCAGCCAGACAGGGGAGTATCTCCCCGGGGAGCTGTTTTTT. It translates to CASQTGEYLPGELFF.